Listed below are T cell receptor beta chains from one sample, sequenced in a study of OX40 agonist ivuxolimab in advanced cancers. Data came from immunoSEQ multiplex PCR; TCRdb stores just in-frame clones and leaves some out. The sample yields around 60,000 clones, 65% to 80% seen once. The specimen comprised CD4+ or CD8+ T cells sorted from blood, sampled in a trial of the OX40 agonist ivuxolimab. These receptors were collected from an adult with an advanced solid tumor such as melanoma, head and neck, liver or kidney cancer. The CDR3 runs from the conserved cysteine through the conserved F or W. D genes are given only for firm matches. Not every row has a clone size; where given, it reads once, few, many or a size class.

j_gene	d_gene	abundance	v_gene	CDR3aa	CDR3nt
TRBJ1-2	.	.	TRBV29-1	CSVGGVDYGYTF	TGCAGCGTTGGGGGGGTGGACTATGGCTACACCTTC
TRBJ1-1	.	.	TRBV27	CASSLKGMNTEAFF	TGTGCCAGCAGTTTAAAGGGGATGAACACTGAAGCTTTCTTT
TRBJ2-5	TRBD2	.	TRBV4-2	CASSQEASGGRETQYF	TGTGCCAGCAGCCAAGAGGCTAGCGGGGGGCGCGAGACCCAGTACTTC
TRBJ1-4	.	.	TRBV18	CASSPQDIGLGEKLFF	TGTGCCAGCTCACCACAGGACATCGGACTGGGTGAAAAACTGTTTTTT
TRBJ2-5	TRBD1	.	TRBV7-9	CASSPGQGGETQYF	TGTGCCAGCAGCCCGGGACAGGGAGGGGAGACCCAGTACTTC
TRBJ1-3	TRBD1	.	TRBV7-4	CALWTGISGNTIYF	TGTGCCTTATGGACAGGGATCTCTGGAAACACCATATATTTT
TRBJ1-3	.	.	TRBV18	CASSSSGSSGNTIYF	TGTGCCAGCTCCTCCTCCGGTAGCTCTGGAAACACCATATATTTT
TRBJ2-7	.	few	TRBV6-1	CASSVGRWTYEQYF	TGTGCCAGCAGTGTGGGGCGCTGGACCTACGAGCAGTACTTC
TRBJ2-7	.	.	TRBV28	CASSLPRRGIKTYEQYF	TGTGCCAGCAGTCTACCCAGGAGGGGGATTAAAACCTACGAGCAGTACTTC
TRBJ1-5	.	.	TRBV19	CASSNRGPGGNQPQHF	TGTGCCAGTAGTAACCGGGGACCGGGGGGTAATCAGCCCCAGCATTTT
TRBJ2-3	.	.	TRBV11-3	CASSLRGLYTDTQYF	TGTGCCAGCAGCCTACGGGGCCTCTACACAGATACGCAGTATTTT
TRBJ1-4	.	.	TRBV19	CASSITKEKLFF	TGTGCCAGTAGTATTACCAAGGAAAAACTGTTTTTT
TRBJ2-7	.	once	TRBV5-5	CASSLEQGIGEQYF	TGTGCCAGCAGCTTGGAACAGGGAATCGGCGAGCAGTACTTC
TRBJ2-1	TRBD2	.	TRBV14	CASSPLGGSGSNYEQFF	TGTGCCAGCAGCCCCCTCGGGGGAAGCGGGAGTAACTATGAGCAGTTCTTC
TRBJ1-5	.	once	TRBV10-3	CAISAGHNSNQPQHF	TGTGCCATCAGTGCGGGACACAATAGCAATCAGCCCCAGCATTTT
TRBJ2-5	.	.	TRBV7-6	CASSLGQNQETQYF	TGTGCCAGCAGCTTGGGACAAAACCAAGAGACCCAGTACTTC
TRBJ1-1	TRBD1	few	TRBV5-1	CASSSTGADTEAFF	TGCGCCAGCAGCTCGACAGGGGCGGACACTGAAGCTTTCTTT
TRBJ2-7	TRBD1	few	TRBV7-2	CASSANRGNEQYF	TGTGCCAGCAGCGCAAACAGGGGGAACGAGCAGTACTTC
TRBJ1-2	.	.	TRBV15	CATSPRFTRYNYGYTF	TGTGCCACCAGCCCCCGTTTCACACGATACAACTATGGCTACACCTTC
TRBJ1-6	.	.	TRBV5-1	CASSLGVTSSYNSPLHF	TGCGCCAGCAGCTTGGGGGTGACGAGCTCCTATAATTCACCCCTCCACTTT
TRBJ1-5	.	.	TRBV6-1	CASSERFWADNQPQHF	TGTGCCAGCAGTGAAAGGTTTTGGGCAGACAATCAGCCCCAGCATTTT
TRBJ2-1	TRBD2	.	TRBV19	CASRTSGTSGNEQFF	TGTGCCAGTAGGACTTCCGGAACTAGCGGCAATGAGCAGTTCTTC
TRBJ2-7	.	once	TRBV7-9	CASRDTGSPGDEQYF	TGTGCCAGCAGGGACACAGGGAGCCCGGGTGACGAGCAGTACTTC
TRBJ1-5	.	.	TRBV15	CATSRDRKQPQHF	TGTGCCACCAGCAGAGATCGAAAACAGCCCCAGCATTTT
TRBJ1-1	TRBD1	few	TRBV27	CASRPGQGARTEAFF	TGTGCCAGCAGACCGGGACAGGGGGCGCGGACTGAAGCTTTCTTT
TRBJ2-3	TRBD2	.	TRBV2	CASRSAGGNTDTQYF	TGTGCCAGCAGATCAGCGGGAGGCAACACAGATACGCAGTATTTT
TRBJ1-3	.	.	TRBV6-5	CASSSLGSGNTIYF	TGTGCCAGCAGTTCCCTCGGCTCTGGAAACACCATATATTTT
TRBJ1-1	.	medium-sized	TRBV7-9	CASSQQGDEAFF	TGTGCCAGCAGCCAACAGGGAGATGAGGCTTTCTTT
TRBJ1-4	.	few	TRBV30	CAWSVPGQLEKLFF	TGTGCCTGGAGTGTACCCGGACAGCTTGAAAAACTGTTTTTT
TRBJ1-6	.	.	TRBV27	CASSLTGSSSYNSPLHF	TGTGCCAGCAGTTTAACAGGATCTAGCTCCTATAATTCACCCCTCCACTTT
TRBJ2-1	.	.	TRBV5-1	CASSLIIPKDNEQFF	TGCGCCAGCAGCTTAATCATCCCTAAGGACAATGAGCAGTTCTTC
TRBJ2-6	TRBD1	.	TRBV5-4	CASQQGQGTPPGANVLTF	TGTGCCAGCCAGCAGGGACAGGGGACTCCCCCTGGGGCCAACGTCCTGACTTTC